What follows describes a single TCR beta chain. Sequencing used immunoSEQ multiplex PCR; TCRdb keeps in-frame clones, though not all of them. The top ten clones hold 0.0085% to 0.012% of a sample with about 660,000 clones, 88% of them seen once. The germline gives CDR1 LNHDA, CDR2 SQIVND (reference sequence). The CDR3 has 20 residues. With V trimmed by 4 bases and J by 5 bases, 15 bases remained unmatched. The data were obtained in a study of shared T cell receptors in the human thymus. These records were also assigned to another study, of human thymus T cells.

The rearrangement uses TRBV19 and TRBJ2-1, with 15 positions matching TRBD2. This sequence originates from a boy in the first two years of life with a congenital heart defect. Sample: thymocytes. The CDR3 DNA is TGTGCCAGTAGTACCCTGCATTCGGGACTAGCGGGAGGATACAACAATGAGCAGTTCTTC. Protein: CASSTLHSGLAGGYNNEQFF.